This T cell receptor beta chain was identified in a study of blood T cell repertoires in COVID-19. Study-wide context: Acute-phase and convalescent COVID-19 samples originated in the United States, Italy and Spain.

Residents of 24 US areas, aged 18 to 89 years, made up the participants. Participants reported their clinical history, and cohort assignment relied on those reports. Recovered participants had two consecutive negative NP/OP PCR tests, healthcare professional clearance, or symptom resolution. Per germline, CDR1 SGHKS and CDR2 YYEKEE (reference sequence). The CDR3 is made up of 13 amino acids. Between the trimmed V and J ends, which lost 4 bases and 4 bases, there was a span of 11 bases. Produced via immunoSEQ multiplex PCR; TCRdb's table is partial and in-frame only. In the table there are a few hundred thousand clones, 70% to 90% of which are singletons.

The origin of this receptor is a woman in her thirties or forties who had recovered from COVID-19. The sequenced sample was PBMCs or T cells enriched from blood (not recorded which). The J gene is TRBJ1-2, the V gene TRBV5-5; the D gene is possibly TRBD1 (5 bases). CDR3 sequence (DNA): TGTGCCAGCAGCCCGCAGGGACTCTATGGCTACACCTTC. This codes for CASSPQGLYGYTF.